Each of the 10 T cell receptor beta chains below was sequenced from the same sample in a study of blood T cell repertoires in COVID-19. Sequencing used immunoSEQ multiplex PCR; TCRdb keeps in-frame clones, though not all of them. Here the sample spans roughly 120,000 clones, 60% to 85% being singletons. Specimen: peripheral blood. These receptors were obtained from a man between 65 and 80 years old with acute or convalescent COVID-19.

The CDR3 reads CASSPGFGDSNQPQHF. In DNA, the CDR3 is TGTGCCAGCAGCCCCGGTTTCGGGGATAGCAATCAGCCCCAGCATTTT. The gene calls are TRBV5-6 and TRBJ1-5, with D hard to call. The CDR3 is made up of 16 amino acids. The V gene lost 4 bases and the J gene lost 0 bases, with 14 bases spanning the gap. The germline V gene encodes CDR1 SGHDT and CDR2 YYEEEE.

The chain employs TRBV24-1 and TRBJ1-2; tentative D call: TRBD1 (6 bases). The CDR3 is 16 residues long. Trimming shortened V by 4 bases and J by 6 bases, and 20 bases separated the two germline ends. Germline V gives CDR1 KGHDR, CDR2 SFDVKD. The chain's CDR3 is CATSDPGKQGEDGYTF. CDR3 coding DNA: TGTGCCACCAGTGACCCCGGAAAACAGGGAGAGGATGGCTACACCTTC.

This chain joins TRBV7-8 and TRBJ2-4; 7 positions match TRBD1. The CDR3 covers 16 residues. The ends lost 6 bases at V and 0 bases at J; junction bases unmatched: 8. CDR1 SGHVS and CDR2 FQNEAQ come from the germline V gene. CDR3 sequence: CASSPDRALAKNIQYF. The CDR3 DNA is TGTGCCAGCAGTCCCGACAGGGCCTTAGCCAAAAACATTCAGTACTTC. Full variable domain (remainder filled in from reference TRBV7-8 and TRBJ2-4): GAGVSQSPRYKVAKRGQDVALRCDPISGHVSLFWYQQALGQGPEFLTYFQNEAQLDKSGLPSDRFFAERPEGSVSTLKIQRTQQEDSAVYLCASSPDRALAKNIQYFGAGTRLSVL.

The CDR3, as DNA: TGTGCCAGCAGTGACGGCAGGGGAAGTGGCTACACCTTC. This translates into CASSDGRGSGYTF. The chain is built from TRBV6-4 and TRBJ1-2, with a tentative D call TRBD1 (6 bases). The germline CDR1 and CDR2 sequences are MRHNA and SNTAGT. The CDR3 totals 13 residues. The ends were cut back, 2 bases at V and 7 bases at J, with 11 bases in the middle.

The chain couples TRBV4-2 to TRBJ2-7, with TRBD2 identical over 10 bases. This CDR3 is 15 amino acids long. Germline V CDR1 and CDR2: LGHNA, YNFKEQ. Unmatched junction bases numbered 4, after V lost 0 bases and J lost 5 bases. The CDR3, as DNA: TGTGCCAGCAGCCAAGATCGGCTAGCGGGAGACGAGCAGTACTTC. The encoded protein is CASSQDRLAGDEQYF.

V gene TRBV12-3 or TRBV12-4 combines with J gene TRBJ2-5; no clear D gene. The CDR3 has 11 residues. V was clipped by 6 bases and J by 5 bases, with 7 bases between them. This chain's CDR3 is CASSLRETQYF. CDR3 coding DNA: TGTGCCAGCAGCCTACGGGAGACCCAGTACTTC.

This clone was counted many times. The CDR3 region is CASSPRGSGGNYGTQYF. DNA for the CDR3: TGTGCCAGCAGCCCGAGGGGTAGCGGGGGGAATTATGGGACCCAGTACTTC. The V call is TRBV6-2 or TRBV6-3, the J call TRBJ2-5; 10 positions match TRBD2. V dropped 6 bases and J dropped 7; count of bases not matched to a gene: 17. Germline CDR1 is MNHEY and CDR2 is SVGEGT. CDR3 size: 17 residues.

The chain is built from TRBV18 and TRBJ1-5, with 10 bases identical to TRBD1. V lost 5 bases, J lost 4 bases, and 2 bases stayed unmatched. This CDR3 spans 14 amino acids. Germline V gene lookup returns CDR1 KGHSH and CDR2 LQKENI. CDR3 loop: CASSTGQGNQPQHF. The CDR3 bases are TGTGCCAGCTCAACGGGACAGGGGAATCAGCCCCAGCATTTT. The full variable domain, completed using reference TRBV18 and TRBJ1-5, is NAGVMQNPRHLVRRRGQEARLRCSPMKGHSHVYWYRQLPEEGLKFMVYLQKENIIDESGMPKERFSAEFPKEGPSILRIQQVVRGDSAAYFCASSTGQGNQPQHFGDGTRLSIL.

This chain connects TRBV29-1 to TRBJ2-1, with 12 nucleotides matching TRBD2. The CDR3 length is 17 residues. Per germline, CDR1 SQVTM and CDR2 ANQGSEA. Germline trimming cut 8 bases from V and 3 bases from J; bases unmatched to any gene: 14. The CDR3 is CSSRWLAGGPLYNEQFF. CDR3 sequence (DNA): TGCAGCTCCCGATGGCTAGCGGGAGGGCCTCTCTACAATGAGCAGTTCTTC.

V and J are TRBV30 and TRBJ1-5; D is ambiguous. Germline values: CDR1 GTSNPN, CDR2 SVGIG (reference sequence). The CDR3 runs 13 residues. The germline V and J ends were trimmed by 1 base and 1 base, with 5 bases remaining between them. CDR3 sequence reads: CAWSDNSNQPQHF. The CDR3, as DNA: TGTGCCTGGAGTGACAACAGCAATCAGCCCCAGCATTTT.